These 13 T cell receptor beta chains originate from one sample sequenced in a study of blood T cell repertoires in COVID-19. The repertoire was sequenced with immunoSEQ multiplex PCR; TCRdb's copy has only in-frame clones and lacks some. The repertoire consists of approximately 210,000 clones, with about 91% occurring once and the leading ten covering more than 0.95%. The sample consisted of peripheral blood. The receptor set was obtained from a man aged 25 to 45 with acute or convalescent COVID-19.

The chain employs TRBV2 and TRBJ1-2; possible D gene TRBD1, 5 bases. Trimming took 0 bases from V and 4 from J, leaving 15 bases between them. This CDR3 contains 16 residues. The germline CDR1 and CDR2 sequences are SNHLY and FYNNEI. The CDR3 DNA is TGTGCCAGCAGTGAAGCGCTAGGACAATGGGGCTATGGCTACACCTTC. Its translation is CASSEALGQWGYGYTF.

The chain joins TRBV3-1 (or the pseudogene TRBV3-2) to TRBJ2-7; no clear D. This CDR3 is 14 amino acids long. CDR1 and CDR2 from the germline V gene are LGHDT and YNNKEL (reference sequence). Trimming left V 4 bases short and J 2 bases short, with 12 bases between. Here the CDR3 reads CASSRLISPYEQYF. DNA for the CDR3: TGTGCCAGCAGCCGGCTCATCAGTCCCTACGAGCAGTACTTC.

The V call is TRBV27, the J call TRBJ1-2; the D is unclear. Trimming left V 5 bases short and J 5 bases short, with 12 bases between. The CDR3 runs to 13 residues. Looked up from germline, CDR1 is MNHEY and CDR2 is SMNVEV (reference sequence). The CDR3 sequence is CASSKGGGYGYTF. CDR3 in DNA: TGTGCCAGCAGTAAGGGTGGAGGGTATGGCTACACCTTC.

The V gene is TRBV9, the J gene TRBJ1-2; tentatively, D is TRBD1 (5 bases). Germline values: CDR1 SGDLS, CDR2 YYNGEE. The CDR3 is made up of 14 amino acids. The ends were cut back, 0 bases at V and 3 bases at J, with 9 bases in the middle. The CDR3 region is CASSVAVGDYGYTF. In nucleotides, the CDR3 is TGTGCCAGCAGCGTAGCTGTAGGGGACTATGGCTACACCTTC.

The V call is TRBV3-1 (or the pseudogene TRBV3-2), the J call TRBJ2-7, with 10 bases fitting TRBD1. J lost 4 bases, V lost 4 bases, and 10 bases had no gene match. CDR3 length: 16 amino acids. The germline gives CDR1 LGHDT, CDR2 YNNKEL (reference sequence). CDR3 region: CASSLPGTGADYEQYF. CDR3 nucleotide sequence: TGTGCCAGCAGCCTGCCCGGGACAGGGGCGGATTACGAGCAGTACTTC.

CDR3 residues: CASSLQGARQPQHF. Written as DNA, the CDR3 is TGTGCCAGCAGTCTCCAGGGGGCTCGTCAGCCCCAGCATTTT. This chain connects TRBV6-5 to TRBJ1-5; TRBD1 matches 8 bases. The J segment lost 6 bases and the V segment lost 5 bases, leaving 6 bases of the junction unmatched. This CDR3 has 14 amino acids. Per germline, CDR1 MNHEY and CDR2 SVGAGI.

This chain links TRBV7-3 with TRBJ1-3; maybe TRBD1 (5 bases). This CDR3 comprises 13 residues. Trimming removed 0 bases from V and 8 bases from J, with 8 bases in between. CDR1 is SGHTA, CDR2 FQGTGA, per germline. CDR3 amino acids: CASSLTGADTIYF. The CDR3 region has the DNA TGTGCCAGCAGCTTAACAGGGGCAGACACCATATATTTT. Based on the CDR3 plus reference TRBV7-3 and TRBJ1-3, the full variable domain is GAGVSQTPSNKVTEKGKYVELRCDPISGHTALYWYRQSLGQGPEFLIYFQGTGAADDSGLPNDRFFAVRPEGSVSTLKIQRTERGDSAVYLCASSLTGADTIYFGEGSWLTVV.

The gene calls are TRBV2 and TRBJ2-7, with 12 bases matching TRBD2. After removal of 5 bases from V and 6 bases from J, the junction contained 5 bases not matched to a gene. CDR1 is SNHLY and CDR2 is FYNNEI in the germline V gene. This CDR3 contains 14 residues. The CDR3, as DNA: TGTGCCAGCAGTCCCCTAGCGGGGGGGCCCGAGCAGTACTTC. Translated, it gives CASSPLAGGPEQYF.

The rearrangement uses TRBV30 and TRBJ1-2; 9 nucleotides match TRBD1. Germline loops: CDR1 GTSNPN, CDR2 SVGIG (reference sequence). Unmatched junction bases numbered 2, after V lost 2 bases and J lost 4 bases. The CDR3 is made up of 13 amino acids. The CDR3 sequence is CAWSPGQGYGYTF. The CDR3, as DNA: TGTGCCTGGAGTCCGGGACAGGGCTATGGCTACACCTTC.

CDR3 nucleotide sequence: TGTGCCAGCAGTGCGTCTCTAGATACTCAGCCCCAGCATTTT. This gives the protein CASSASLDTQPQHF. The chain carries TRBV28 and TRBJ1-5, with unresolved D. Germline V CDR1 and CDR2: MDHEN, SYDVKM. The CDR3 sequence is 14 residues long. V lost 5 bases and J lost 6, with 14 bases in between.

The rearrangement links TRBV6-5 to TRBJ2-7, with D unclear. CDR3 length: 16 amino acids. Deletions cut 0 bases from V and 3 bases from J, with 15 bases between. Germline CDR1 MNHEY, CDR2 SVGAGI. The CDR3 coding sequence is TGTGCCAGCAGTTACTCTGCCGCAGGTCAAGGCTACGAGCAGTACTTC. This encodes CASSYSAAGQGYEQYF.

The chain recombines TRBV5-1 with TRBJ2-3; 13 bases are a match to TRBD2. CDR3 length: 21 residues. CDR1 and CDR2 (germline): SGHRS, YFSETQ. The V and J ends lost 3 bases and 1 base, in that order; junction bases with no gene match: 17. CDR3 residues: CASSSSTSGGAGFAGTDTQYF. CDR3 nucleotide sequence: TGCGCCAGCAGCTCCTCCACTAGCGGGGGGGCGGGATTTGCAGGCACAGATACGCAGTATTTT.

The chain recombines TRBV19 with TRBJ1-3, with unresolved D. Germline V gives CDR1 LNHDA, CDR2 SQIVND (reference sequence). V lost 5 bases to trimming and J lost 1 base, with 6 bases between them. This CDR3 is built from 13 residues. The CDR3 loop reads CASSPVSGNTIYF. In DNA, the CDR3 is TGTGCCAGTAGTCCCGTGTCTGGAAACACCATATATTTT.